These 26 T cell receptor beta chains originate from one sample sequenced in a study of glioma-infiltrating T cells after dendritic cell vaccination. The assay was immunoSEQ multiplex PCR, and TCRdb's table has in-frame clones only and misses some. The sample holds roughly 100,000 clones, about four fifths seen once. The sequenced sample was blood, obtained before dendritic cell vaccination. The receptors come from a human donor with glioblastoma.

The chain has TRBV4-1 and TRBJ2-1; 7 positions agree with TRBD1. V lost 0 bases, J lost 4 bases, and 6 bases stayed unmatched. CDR3 size: 16 residues. Germline CDR1 and CDR2: MGHRA and YSYEKL. The chain's CDR3 is CASSQDPTGAYNEQFF. The CDR3, as DNA: TGCGCCAGCAGCCAAGATCCAACAGGGGCGTACAATGAGCAGTTCTTC.

V gene TRBV5-4 combines with J gene TRBJ2-7; 7 bases line up with TRBD2. The germline V gene has CDR1 SGHNT and CDR2 YYREEE (reference sequence). The V gene end was trimmed by 5 bases and the J gene end by 2 bases; junction bases not matched to a gene: 7. The CDR3 consists of 14 residues. CDR3 DNA sequence: TGTGCCAGCAGGCCCTGGGACTACCCCTACGAGCAGTACTTC. Residues: CASRPWDYPYEQYF.

The V and J genes are TRBV5-1 and TRBJ1-2; D is unclear. V was clipped by 2 bases and J by 4 bases, with 15 bases between them. The CDR3 totals 15 residues. CDR1 is SGHRS and CDR2 is YFSETQ in the germline V gene. The CDR3 loop is CASSFSSTPIYGYTF. CDR3 coding DNA: TGCGCCAGCAGCTTTTCGAGCACCCCTATCTATGGCTACACCTTC.

This rearrangement joins TRBV5-6 to TRBJ1-2; perhaps TRBD1 as D (5 bases). Germline-derived CDR1 and CDR2 are SGHDT and YYEEEE. This CDR3 is 11 amino acids long. The germline V and J ends were trimmed by 2 bases and 8 bases, with 7 bases remaining between them. The CDR3 here is CASSFGGGYTF. The CDR3, as DNA: TGTGCCAGCAGCTTCGGGGGGGGCTACACCTTC.

The V call is TRBV5-8, the J call TRBJ1-6, with 9 bases aligning to TRBD1. The CDR3 totals 13 residues. The V and J ends lost 6 bases and 6 bases, in that order; junction bases with no gene match: 1. Germline-derived CDR1 and CDR2 are SGHTS and YDEGEE. CDR3 sequence (DNA): TGTGCCAGCACGGGACAGGGTAATTCACCCCTCCACTTT. This translates into CASTGQGNSPLHF.

The chain is built from TRBV19 and TRBJ1-1; unclear D gene. V was cut by 7 bases and J by 7 bases, with 10 bases left in between. The CDR3 loop spans 11 amino acids. Germline CDR1 is LNHDA and CDR2 is SQIVND (reference sequence). The CDR3 reads CASISGFEAFF. CDR3 nucleotide sequence: TGTGCCAGTATCAGCGGCTTTGAAGCTTTCTTT.

This clone was counted only a few times. This chain connects TRBV5-6 to TRBJ1-2; 7 bases match TRBD1. The CDR3 is 13 amino acids. Trimming cost V 4 bases and J 4 bases; bases outside gene matches: 4. CDR1 SGHDT and CDR2 YYEEEE come from the germline V gene. CDR3 sequence: CASSAGQFYGYTF. The CDR3 region has the DNA TGTGCCAGCAGCGCGGGACAGTTCTATGGCTACACCTTC. The full variable domain, with the rest looked up from reference TRBV5-6 and TRBJ1-2, is DAGVTQSPTHLIKTRGQQVTLRCSPKSGHDTVSWYQQALGQGPQFIFQYYEEEERQRGNFPDRFSGHQFPNYSSELNVNALLLGDSALYLCASSAGQFYGYTFGSGTRLTVV.

The chain is built from TRBV5-4 and TRBJ2-7; TRBD1 aligns across 8 bases. CDR3 length equals 16 residues. Looked up from germline, CDR1 is SGHNT and CDR2 is YYREEE (reference sequence). V gave up 0 bases and J gave up 3 bases; unmatched junction bases: 8. In DNA form, the CDR3 reads TGTGCCAGCAGCTTGGCCTTCAGGACAGGGAACTACGAGCAGTACTTC. This sequence encodes CASSLAFRTGNYEQYF.

This chain uses TRBV12-5 with TRBJ2-3; D remains unclear. This CDR3 has 14 amino acids. Germline V gene lookup returns CDR1 LGHNT and CDR2 FRNRAP. V shed 1 base and J shed 2 bases, with 7 bases lying between them. The CDR3 DNA is TGTGCTAGTGGTTTGGGCAGAATCACAGATACGCAGTATTTT. Translating gives CASGLGRITDTQYF.

The chain couples TRBV30 to TRBJ2-3, with 7 bases lining up with TRBD1. Germline lookup yields CDR1 GTSNPN and CDR2 SVGIG (reference sequence). The CDR3 sequence is 15 residues long. V lost 2 bases to trimming and J lost 1 base; unmatched junction nucleotides: 6. The CDR3 bases are TGTGCCTGGAGTCCGCCGGACAGGCGCACAGATACGCAGTATTTT. Protein sequence: CAWSPPDRRTDTQYF.

This chain uses TRBV11-2 with TRBJ1-6, with D unresolved. The ends were cut back, 5 bases at V and 8 bases at J, with 13 bases in the middle. The CDR3 has 14 amino acids. The germline gives CDR1 SGHAT, CDR2 FQNNGV. The CDR3 loop reads CASSTNVADSPLHF. In nucleotides, the CDR3 is TGTGCCAGCAGCACCAATGTAGCAGATTCACCCCTCCACTTT.

The chain combines TRBV10-3 with TRBJ2-3; TRBD2 matches at 10 bases. CDR3 size: 14 residues. V dropped 2 bases and J dropped 5; count of bases not matched to a gene: 1. Germline V CDR1 and CDR2: ENHRY, SYGVKD. The CDR3 loop reads CAISEIAGGDTQYF. For the CDR3, the DNA is TGTGCCATCAGTGAGATAGCGGGGGGAGATACGCAGTATTTT.

CDR3 sequence reads: CASLTGTESPYGYTF. DNA of the CDR3: TGTGCCAGTCTTACCGGGACAGAGAGTCCCTATGGCTACACCTTC. The rearrangement uses TRBV7-2 and TRBJ1-2; the match to TRBD1 covers 7 bases. The CDR3 has 15 residues. Germline assignment: CDR1 SGHTA and CDR2 FQGNSA. V lost 9 bases and J lost 4; bases outside the gene matches: 14.

J is TRBJ2-7 and V is TRBV19; D is possibly TRBD1 (6 bases). The germline V gene has CDR1 LNHDA and CDR2 SQIVND (reference sequence). The ends were cut back, 5 bases at V and 0 bases at J, with 14 bases in the middle. This CDR3 spans 15 amino acids. CDR3 residues: CASSAGVESSYEQYF. CDR3 DNA: TGTGCCAGTAGTGCAGGGGTGGAAAGCTCCTACGAGCAGTACTTC. The variable domain in full, with the rest retrieved from reference TRBV19 and TRBJ2-7, is DGGITQSPKYLFRKEGQNVTLSCEQNLNHDAMYWYRQDPGQGLRLIYYSQIVNDFQKGDIAEGYSVSREKKESFPLTVTSAQKNPTAFYLCASSAGVESSYEQYFGPGTRLTVT.

The chain links TRBV10-3 to TRBJ1-1; 8 bases are shared with TRBD1. This CDR3 comprises 16 residues. Germline assignment: CDR1 ENHRY and CDR2 SYGVKD. The ends lost 0 bases at V and 7 bases at J; junction bases unmatched: 10. DNA for the CDR3: TGTGCCATCAGTGAGTCCGACCAGACAGGGGAGTATGAAGCTTTCTTT. Protein sequence: CAISESDQTGEYEAFF.

V is TRBV7-3 and J is TRBJ2-1; tentative D call: TRBD2 (6 bases). Germline CDR1 SGHTA, CDR2 FQGTGA. The CDR3 is 15 residues long. V was trimmed by 5 bases and J by 2 bases, leaving 13 bases between them. The DNA for the CDR3 is TGTGCCAGCAGCCCCACGGGGGAGGCCTACAATGAGCAGTTCTTC. Its protein is CASSPTGEAYNEQFF. Variable domain in full (rest from reference TRBV7-3 and TRBJ2-1): GAGVSQTPSNKVTEKGKYVELRCDPISGHTALYWYRQSLGQGPEFLIYFQGTGAADDSGLPNDRFFAVRPEGSVSTLKIQRTERGDSAVYLCASSPTGEAYNEQFFGPGTRLTVL.

This sequence joins TRBV9 and TRBJ1-2; D remains unclear. The CDR3 is made up of 15 amino acids. Trimming took 1 base from V and 2 from J, leaving 12 bases between them. CDR1 and CDR2 (germline): SGDLS, YYNGEE. The CDR3 loop reads CASSVSPGGNYGYTF. CDR3 DNA: TGTGCCAGCAGCGTAAGCCCCGGAGGAAACTATGGCTACACCTTC.

V usage is TRBV27 and J usage is TRBJ1-1; possible D gene TRBD1, 6 bases. This CDR3 spans 15 amino acids. V gave up 4 bases and J gave up 2 bases, with 14 bases separating them. Per germline, CDR1 MNHEY and CDR2 SMNVEV (reference sequence). The CDR3 is CASSSTGTTNTEAFF. CDR3 DNA: TGTGCCAGCAGTTCCACCGGGACAACAAACACTGAAGCTTTCTTT.

The chain has TRBV6-5 and TRBJ2-5; 12 bases align to TRBD1. The germline V gene has CDR1 MNHEY and CDR2 SVGAGI. The CDR3 sequence is 15 residues long. The J segment lost 4 bases and the V segment lost 5 bases, leaving 5 bases of the junction unmatched. CDR3 loop: CASSRGQGAVETQYF. CDR3 bases: TGTGCCAGCAGTAGGGGACAGGGGGCTGTAGAGACCCAGTACTTC.

This sequence joins TRBV5-1 and TRBJ2-3; D unclear. This CDR3 contains 12 residues. The V end was cut by 6 bases, the J end by 3 bases, with 8 bases between. Germline values: CDR1 SGHRS, CDR2 YFSETQ. CDR3 DNA sequence: TGCGCCAGCACTGGAGATACAGATACGCAGTATTTT. Its protein is CASTGDTDTQYF.

The chain uses TRBV11-2 and TRBJ1-1; no clear D. Germline values: CDR1 SGHAT, CDR2 FQNNGV. This CDR3 has 17 amino acids. Trimming left V 2 bases short and J 0 bases short, with 16 bases between. The CDR3 loop is CASSLSLRVFLNTEAFF. The CDR3 DNA reads as TGTGCCAGCAGCTTATCATTGAGGGTATTCCTGAACACTGAAGCTTTCTTT.

This clone showed up just a few times. V is TRBV10-3 and J is TRBJ2-7; tentative D call: TRBD1 (6 bases). CDR1 and CDR2 (germline): ENHRY, SYGVKD. Trimming removed 4 bases from V and 5 bases from J, with 9 bases in between. There are 12 residues in the CDR3. This CDR3 reads CAISGGQNEQYF. CDR3 nucleotides: TGTGCCATCAGTGGGGGACAAAACGAGCAGTACTTC.

This chain connects TRBV4-3 to TRBJ1-3; D gene ambiguous. Germline CDR1 and CDR2: LGHNA and YSLEER. CDR3 length: 15 amino acids. V was cut by 0 bases and J by 3 bases, with 9 bases left in between. DNA of the CDR3: TGCGCCAGCAGCCAAGATTTTACCGGTGGAAACACCATATATTTT. This encodes CASSQDFTGGNTIYF.

The chain has TRBV5-1 and TRBJ1-6, with 9 nucleotides matching TRBD1. CDR3 length: 16 amino acids. V lost 0 bases and J lost 8; bases outside the gene matches: 6. Germline-derived CDR1 and CDR2 are SGHRS and YFSETQ. Here the CDR3 DNA reads TGCGCCAGCAGCTTGGCCGGACAGGGGAGCGATTCACCCCTCCACTTT. As protein: CASSLAGQGSDSPLHF.

V gene TRBV5-5 combines with J gene TRBJ1-1; 8 positions match TRBD1. There are 14 residues in the CDR3. Per germline, CDR1 SGHKS and CDR2 YYEKEE (reference sequence). V gave up 4 bases and J gave up 4 bases; unmatched junction bases: 6. The CDR3 DNA is TGTGCCAGCAGCCCAGGGGGCAGGGCCACTGAAGCTTTCTTT. Protein: CASSPGGRATEAFF.

CDR3 amino acids: CASSIGAVATNEKLFF. CDR3 coding DNA: TGTGCCAGTAGTATAGGGGCAGTTGCAACTAATGAAAAACTGTTTTTT. V and J are TRBV19 and TRBJ1-4; D unresolved. CDR1 is LNHDA, CDR2 SQIVND, per germline (reference sequence). Trimming took off 1 base at V and 0 bases at J, with 9 bases between the two ends. The CDR3 consists of 16 residues. The whole variable domain, remainder taken from reference TRBV19 and TRBJ1-4, is DGGITQSPKYLFRKEGQNVTLSCEQNLNHDAMYWYRQDPGQGLRLIYYSQIVNDFQKGDIAEGYSVSREKKESFPLTVTSAQKNPTAFYLCASSIGAVATNEKLFFGSGTQLSVL.